The source of this TCR beta chain is a study of regulatory T cells in long-lasting Graves disease. Study-level results: Patients with persistent Graves' had lower TCR diversity than newly diagnosed patients. Rather than thyroid tissue, only peripheral blood underwent study.

Time point described: persistent/refractory GD, antithyroid drugs over 5 years with positive TRAb. Extracted PBMC RNA gave rise to the TCR library. American Thyroid Association guidelines defined Graves' disease diagnosis. V lost 3 bases and J lost 5, with 7 bases in between. CDR3 length: 12 amino acids. For TCR beta, libraries came from iRepertoire HTBI primers and Arm-PCR of CDR3 regions. TCRdb re-called the multiplex PCR reads through MiXCR, storing one row per CDR3 protein. The table records more than 350,000 distinct CDR3 sequences, around 20% of them present only once. This clonotype was recorded at least ten times. Its antigen is unidentified.

The source of this sequence is a female donor with Graves disease. The genes are TRBV12-3 or TRBV12-4 and TRBJ1-2, with unresolved D. The sample in question was peripheral blood mononuclear cells (PBMCs), obtained when the disease was refractory, from a patient treated with antithyroid drugs. As DNA, the CDR3 is TGTGCCAGCAGTTTCGGGAGATATGGCTACACCTTC. It specifies CASSFGRYGYTF.